The present entry profiles one T cell receptor beta chain with its context. This record belongs to a study of blood T cell repertoires in COVID-19. At the level of the study: Samples of COVID-19 (acute and convalescent) were obtained from the United States, Italy and Spain.

In the original processing: From reference gene primer amplification, estimates of nucleated cell counts were derived. Profiling relied on immunoSEQ multiplex PCR, and the TCRdb table lists in-frame clones only, not all of them. The DNA gave D and trimming, while V, J and clone size come from that table. In the table there are 200,000 or so clones, more than 75% of which are singletons. This CDR3 spans 13 amino acids. Germline CDR1 LGHDT, CDR2 YNNKEL (reference sequence). Trimming took 1 base from V and 2 from J, leaving 5 bases between them. The V call is TRBV3-1 (or the pseudogene TRBV3-2), the J call TRBJ1-2; D remains unclear. This TCR was sampled from a man between 25 and 39 years old in a cohort exposed to, infected with or recovered from COVID-19 (not recorded which). Sequenced material: PBMCs or T cells enriched from blood (not recorded which). The CDR3 DNA reads as TGTGCCAGCAGCCAAGGTGCGAACTATGGCTACACCTTC. Its translation is CASSQGANYGYTF.